This is a list of T cell receptor beta chains from one sample in a study of CD8 T cells in Susac syndrome. Each CDR3 protein is one row after TCRdb ran MiXCR on the immunoSEQ multiplex PCR reads. The table records some 150,000 distinct CDR3 sequences, approximately 93% of them present only once. Sequenced sample: CD8+ T cells from PBMCs. The receptors were gathered from a human donor in good health. Each CDR3 is given with its conserved first and last residue. The D gene is left open where the match is weak. Clone size is shown for a subset of rows, as once, few, many or a class of expanded clone.

v_call: TRBV7-2
clone_size: NA
d_call: TRBD2
j_call: TRBJ2-5
cdr3_nt: TGTGCCAGCAGCTCCGGACTAGCGGGCAAGACCCAGTACTTC
cdr3_aa: CASSSGLAGKTQYF

v_call: TRBV3-1
clone_size: NA
d_call: TRBD1
j_call: TRBJ2-7
cdr3_nt: TGTGCCACCCGGGACAGGGAGGGGACCCCTTACGAGCAGTACTTC
cdr3_aa: CATRDREGTPYEQYF

v_call: TRBV27
clone_size: NA
d_call: TRBD2
j_call: TRBJ2-7
cdr3_nt: TGTGCCAGCAGTTTATCGCCAGCGGGAGTTTTCGAGCAGTACTTC
cdr3_aa: CASSLSPAGVFEQYF

v_call: TRBV9
clone_size: NA
d_call: TRBD2
j_call: TRBJ2-3
cdr3_nt: TGTGCCAGCAGTGTGGGAGGGGCGTCGGATACGCAGTATTTT
cdr3_aa: CASSVGGASDTQYF

v_call: TRBV4-1
clone_size: NA
d_call: NA
j_call: TRBJ2-1
cdr3_nt: TGCGCCAGCAGCCATGGACGGCGGGAGCAGTTCTTC
cdr3_aa: CASSHGRREQFF

v_call: TRBV28
clone_size: NA
d_call: TRBD1
j_call: TRBJ2-2
cdr3_nt: TGTGCCAGCAGTTGGACAGGGGTCACCGGGGAGCTGTTTTTT
cdr3_aa: CASSWTGVTGELFF

v_call: TRBV2
clone_size: NA
d_call: NA
j_call: TRBJ2-7
cdr3_nt: TGTGCCAGCAGTGGCTGGGGTTCCTACGAGCAGTACTTC
cdr3_aa: CASSGWGSYEQYF

v_call: TRBV30
clone_size: NA
d_call: NA
j_call: TRBJ1-1
cdr3_nt: TGTGCCTGGAATGTAGTTGACACTGAAGCTTTCTTT
cdr3_aa: CAWNVVDTEAFF

v_call: TRBV29-1
clone_size: NA
d_call: NA
j_call: TRBJ2-2
cdr3_nt: TGCAGCGTTGTGGTCACCGGGGAGCTGTTTTTT
cdr3_aa: CSVVVTGELFF

v_call: TRBV7-8
clone_size: NA
d_call: NA
j_call: TRBJ1-4
cdr3_nt: TGTGCCAGCAGCTTTCTAGGGTTTGAAAAACTGTTTTTT
cdr3_aa: CASSFLGFEKLFF

v_call: TRBV29-1
clone_size: NA
d_call: NA
j_call: TRBJ2-2
cdr3_nt: TGCAGCGTTGAAGATATCGAGGGATCGGACACCGGGGAGCTGTTTTTT
cdr3_aa: CSVEDIEGSDTGELFF

v_call: TRBV6-5
clone_size: NA
d_call: NA
j_call: TRBJ2-4
cdr3_nt: TGTGCCAGCAGTCTCACCATGGGGGCCGGAAACATTCAGTACTTC
cdr3_aa: CASSLTMGAGNIQYF

v_call: TRBV27
clone_size: once
d_call: NA
j_call: TRBJ1-2
cdr3_nt: TGTGCCAGCACCACCTTCTCGGGGGTGAACTATGGCTACACCTTC
cdr3_aa: CASTTFSGVNYGYTF

v_call: TRBV28
clone_size: NA
d_call: TRBD2
j_call: TRBJ2-1
cdr3_nt: TGTGCCAGCAGTTATCTTGCGGGAGTCGTCAATGAGCAGTTCTTC
cdr3_aa: CASSYLAGVVNEQFF

v_call: TRBV28
clone_size: NA
d_call: NA
j_call: TRBJ2-7
cdr3_nt: TGTGCCAGCAGTGTCAACCCTGGGCAAATAGACTACGAGCAGTACTTC
cdr3_aa: CASSVNPGQIDYEQYF

v_call: TRBV27
clone_size: NA
d_call: TRBD2
j_call: TRBJ2-1
cdr3_nt: TGTGCCAGCAGTCCTCCAGCGGGAGGGCCATTCAATGAGCAGTTCTTC
cdr3_aa: CASSPPAGGPFNEQFF

v_call: TRBV9
clone_size: NA
d_call: TRBD2
j_call: TRBJ2-7
cdr3_nt: TGTGCCAGCAGCGTGACTAGCGGGGCATCCTACGAGCAGTACTTC
cdr3_aa: CASSVTSGASYEQYF

v_call: TRBV27
clone_size: NA
d_call: TRBD2
j_call: TRBJ2-2
cdr3_nt: TGTGCCAGCAGTTCAGGACTAGTTGCCGGGGAGCTGTTTTTT
cdr3_aa: CASSSGLVAGELFF

v_call: TRBV28
clone_size: NA
d_call: TRBD1
j_call: TRBJ2-1
cdr3_nt: TGTGCCAGCACGGACAGGTTGGGCGTCTACAATGAGCAGTTCTTC
cdr3_aa: CASTDRLGVYNEQFF

v_call: TRBV7-9
clone_size: NA
d_call: TRBD1
j_call: TRBJ1-2
cdr3_nt: TGTGCCAGCAGCTTAAAACAGGGGGCAGGGTACACCTTC
cdr3_aa: CASSLKQGAGYTF

v_call: TRBV4-3
clone_size: NA
d_call: TRBD1
j_call: TRBJ1-1
cdr3_nt: TGCGCCAGCAGCCACTATTCTACAGGGGCGGTGAACACTGAAGCTTTCTTT
cdr3_aa: CASSHYSTGAVNTEAFF

v_call: TRBV11-2
clone_size: once
d_call: NA
j_call: TRBJ2-7
cdr3_nt: TGTGCCAGCAGCCCCGGGACACAATACGAGCAGTACTTC
cdr3_aa: CASSPGTQYEQYF

v_call: TRBV4-1
clone_size: NA
d_call: TRBD1
j_call: TRBJ2-1
cdr3_nt: TGCGCCAGCAGCCAAGGGACAGGGGTCGATGAGCAGTTCTTC
cdr3_aa: CASSQGTGVDEQFF

v_call: TRBV18
clone_size: NA
d_call: NA
j_call: TRBJ2-7
cdr3_nt: TGTGCCAGCTCCCTCGGCGGCTACCTATCCGAGCAGTACTTC
cdr3_aa: CASSLGGYLSEQYF

v_call: TRBV7-9
clone_size: once
d_call: NA
j_call: TRBJ2-5
cdr3_nt: TGTGCCAGCAGCCCTACAGCTGCCGACGAGACCCAGTACTTC
cdr3_aa: CASSPTAADETQYF

v_call: TRBV27
clone_size: once
d_call: TRBD2
j_call: TRBJ2-1
cdr3_nt: TGTGCCAGCAGGGGCGGGGGCAATGAGCAGTTCTTC
cdr3_aa: CASRGGGNEQFF

v_call: TRBV7-8
clone_size: NA
d_call: NA
j_call: TRBJ2-5
cdr3_nt: TGTGCCAGCAGCTTCCAGACAAAAGAGACCCAGTACTTC
cdr3_aa: CASSFQTKETQYF

v_call: TRBV19
clone_size: NA
d_call: NA
j_call: TRBJ2-5
cdr3_nt: TGTGCCAGCGACCAGGGGTTCGGTGAGACCCAGTACTTC
cdr3_aa: CASDQGFGETQYF

v_call: TRBV20-1
clone_size: NA
d_call: TRBD1
j_call: TRBJ1-1
cdr3_nt: TGCAGTGCTATGGACAGGGAGAGCACTGAAGCTTTCTTT
cdr3_aa: CSAMDRESTEAFF

v_call: TRBV20-1
clone_size: NA
d_call: NA
j_call: TRBJ2-1
cdr3_nt: TGCAGTGCTAGAGCTTACGGGTACTACAATGAGCAGTTCTTC
cdr3_aa: CSARAYGYYNEQFF

v_call: TRBV29-1
clone_size: NA
d_call: NA
j_call: TRBJ2-3
cdr3_nt: TGCAGCGTTGTTGGGGGCACAGATACGCAGTATTTT
cdr3_aa: CSVVGGTDTQYF

v_call: TRBV29-1
clone_size: NA
d_call: TRBD1
j_call: TRBJ2-7
cdr3_nt: TGCAGCGGGACGACAGGGGAAAGCTACGAGCAGTACTTC
cdr3_aa: CSGTTGESYEQYF

v_call: TRBV30
clone_size: once
d_call: NA
j_call: TRBJ1-5
cdr3_nt: TGTGCCTGGAGTTCCGGGGACATCGAACAGCCCCAGCATTTT
cdr3_aa: CAWSSGDIEQPQHF

v_call: TRBV11-2
clone_size: once
d_call: NA
j_call: TRBJ1-2
cdr3_nt: TGTGCCAGCAGCCCTCCGGGGGGGGGTTATGGCTACACCTTC
cdr3_aa: CASSPPGGGYGYTF

v_call: TRBV12-3/TRBV12-4
clone_size: NA
d_call: TRBD1
j_call: TRBJ1-4
cdr3_nt: TGTGCCAGCAGCCTACAGGGGATCAATGAAAAACTGTTTTTT
cdr3_aa: CASSLQGINEKLFF

v_call: TRBV7-9
clone_size: NA
d_call: TRBD2
j_call: TRBJ2-2
cdr3_nt: TGTGCCAGCAGCGACCCAGCGGGAGTCCTGACCGGGGAGCTGTTTTTT
cdr3_aa: CASSDPAGVLTGELFF

v_call: TRBV24-1
clone_size: NA
d_call: NA
j_call: TRBJ2-5
cdr3_nt: TGTGCCACCAGTGATTTTGTAGGGGGAGACCAAGAGACCCAGTACTTC
cdr3_aa: CATSDFVGGDQETQYF

v_call: TRBV24-1
clone_size: NA
d_call: TRBD1
j_call: TRBJ1-5
cdr3_nt: TGTGCCACCAGTGATCGGGCGACAGGGACCAATCAGCCCCAGCATTTT
cdr3_aa: CATSDRATGTNQPQHF

v_call: TRBV4-1
clone_size: NA
d_call: NA
j_call: TRBJ1-2
cdr3_nt: TGCGCCAGCAGCCAACCCACAGGGAATGGCTACACCTTC
cdr3_aa: CASSQPTGNGYTF

v_call: TRBV3-1
clone_size: NA
d_call: NA
j_call: TRBJ1-2
cdr3_nt: TGTGCCAGCAGCCAAGACCAGGCTTTCGGCTATGGCTACACCTTC
cdr3_aa: CASSQDQAFGYGYTF

v_call: TRBV2
clone_size: NA
d_call: TRBD2
j_call: TRBJ2-1
cdr3_nt: TGTGCCAGCAGTAGCGGGAGGGCCTACAATGAGCAGTTCTTC
cdr3_aa: CASSSGRAYNEQFF

v_call: TRBV30
clone_size: NA
d_call: NA
j_call: TRBJ2-3
cdr3_nt: TGTGCCTGGAGAGGGTTCACAGATACGCAGTATTTT
cdr3_aa: CAWRGFTDTQYF

v_call: TRBV24-1
clone_size: NA
d_call: NA
j_call: TRBJ2-2
cdr3_nt: TGTGCCACCAGTGATGCGGGTTACACCGGGGAGCTGTTTTTT
cdr3_aa: CATSDAGYTGELFF

v_call: TRBV3-1
clone_size: NA
d_call: NA
j_call: TRBJ1-1
cdr3_nt: TGTGCCAGCAGCCCGGAGAGAGAGGGGTTGGCTGAAGCTTTCTTT
cdr3_aa: CASSPEREGLAEAFF

v_call: TRBV5-1
clone_size: NA
d_call: TRBD2
j_call: TRBJ2-1
cdr3_nt: TGCGCCAGCAGCTTGATCAGCGGGAGCTATTACAATGAGCAGTTCTTC
cdr3_aa: CASSLISGSYYNEQFF

v_call: TRBV20-1
clone_size: NA
d_call: NA
j_call: TRBJ2-1
cdr3_nt: TGCAGTGCTAGAGAGGTCACTAGCTCCTACAATGAGCAGTTCTTC
cdr3_aa: CSAREVTSSYNEQFF

v_call: TRBV9
clone_size: NA
d_call: TRBD2
j_call: TRBJ2-2
cdr3_nt: TGTGCCAGCAGCGTAGCTGGGACTAGCGGGACCGGGGAGCTGTTTTTT
cdr3_aa: CASSVAGTSGTGELFF

v_call: TRBV9
clone_size: NA
d_call: NA
j_call: TRBJ2-1
cdr3_nt: TGTGCCAGCAGCAGCGCCGGGACTCCATTCTTC
cdr3_aa: CASSSAGTPFF

v_call: TRBV20-1
clone_size: NA
d_call: TRBD1
j_call: TRBJ1-2
cdr3_nt: TGCAGTGCCCTAGGGACAGGGGACGGCTACACCTTC
cdr3_aa: CSALGTGDGYTF

v_call: TRBV27
clone_size: NA
d_call: NA
j_call: TRBJ2-1
cdr3_nt: TGTGCCAGCAGTCCATACTATGATGAGCAGTTCTTC
cdr3_aa: CASSPYYDEQFF

v_call: TRBV15
clone_size: NA
d_call: NA
j_call: TRBJ1-1
cdr3_nt: TGTGCCACCAGCACACTTTCAAGGGAAGCTTTCTTT
cdr3_aa: CATSTLSREAFF

v_call: TRBV27
clone_size: NA
d_call: TRBD1
j_call: TRBJ2-7
cdr3_nt: TGTGCCAGCAGTACGACAGGGGTTGGCGAGCAGTACTTC
cdr3_aa: CASSTTGVGEQYF

v_call: TRBV3-1
clone_size: NA
d_call: NA
j_call: TRBJ2-1
cdr3_nt: TGTGCCAGCAGCCCGAATGGGTATGAGCAGTTCTTC
cdr3_aa: CASSPNGYEQFF